These 7 T cell receptor beta chains came from one sample sequenced in a study of blood T cell repertoires in COVID-19. TCRdb's table, derived via immunoSEQ multiplex PCR, lists solely in-frame clones and lacks some. The data contain 230,000 or so clones, 65% to 85% of them singletons. Specimen: peripheral blood. The receptor source for this set is a man between 50 and 59 years old with active or convalescent COVID-19.

The rearrangement joins TRBV5-1 to TRBJ2-3; D is possibly TRBD1 (6 bases). From germline, CDR1 is SGHRS and CDR2 YFSETQ. Trimming stripped 4 bases from V and 2 bases from J, with 14 bases between. CDR3 length: 15 residues. In DNA form, the CDR3 reads TGCGCCAGCAGCCCTCAACAGGGTTTCACAGATACGCAGTATTTT. Its translation is CASSPQQGFTDTQYF.

J is TRBJ2-7 and V is TRBV6-5, with D perhaps matching TRBD1 (5 bases). There are 16 residues in the CDR3. Germline V lookup: CDR1 MNHEY, CDR2 SVGAGI. V gave up 3 bases and J gave up 0 bases, with 15 bases separating them. The CDR3: CASSYQSWTTSYEQYF. In DNA form, the CDR3 reads TGTGCCAGCAGTTATCAGTCCTGGACAACCTCCTACGAGCAGTACTTC.

The chain recombines TRBV30 with TRBJ2-7, with TRBD1 matching over 9 bases. Germline assignment: CDR1 GTSNPN and CDR2 SVGIG (reference sequence). Trimming cost V 3 bases and J 7 bases; bases outside gene matches: 7. This CDR3 has 13 residues. CDR3 sequence (DNA): TGTGCCTGGAGACTGGACAGGGGTATGGAGCAGTACTTC. It yields the protein CAWRLDRGMEQYF.

The rearrangement uses TRBV12-5 and TRBJ1-6, with unresolved D. V was trimmed by 2 bases and J by 12 bases, leaving 17 bases between them. The CDR3 has 15 residues. From germline, CDR1 is LGHNT and CDR2 FRNRAP. The CDR3 sequence: CASGLPPEGRGPLHF. The CDR3 bases are TGTGCTAGTGGTTTGCCACCCGAGGGTAGAGGACCCCTCCACTTT.

This clone was seen a few times. The chain joins TRBV19 to TRBJ2-7; perhaps TRBD1 as D (5 bases). CDR3 length equals 15 residues. V was clipped by 3 bases and J by 0 bases, with 12 bases between them. CDR1 is LNHDA and CDR2 is SQIVND in the germline V gene (reference sequence). In DNA, the CDR3 is TGTGCCAGTAGTATGGGGCCCTCTACCTCCTACGAGCAGTACTTC. It specifies CASSMGPSTSYEQYF.

This sequence joins TRBV19 and TRBJ1-5; D not resolved. The CDR3 totals 17 residues. The germline V and J ends were trimmed by 2 bases and 2 bases, with 16 bases remaining between them. Germline lookup yields CDR1 LNHDA and CDR2 SQIVND (reference sequence). The CDR3 sequence is CASSIPLGGTRNQPQHF. The CDR3 DNA reads TGTGCCAGTAGTATACCCCTGGGAGGTACCCGCAATCAGCCCCAGCATTTT.

The chain joins TRBV18 to TRBJ2-1, with 8 bases aligning to TRBD1. Germline CDR1 KGHSH, CDR2 LQKENI. The trim removed 4 bases at V and 5 bases at J, leaving 7 bases unmatched. The CDR3 has 15 amino acids. CDR3 loop: CASSHGQGPNNEQFF. For the CDR3, the DNA is TGTGCCAGCTCACACGGACAGGGCCCTAACAATGAGCAGTTCTTC.